This record looks at one T cell receptor (beta chain) sequence and its context. This clone was recorded a few times. It lacks a known antigen. Base quality data are lacking; no much larger clone is found one base away. From the germline V gene, CDR1 is SGHAT and CDR2 is FQNNGV. V gives up 1 base and J gives up 5 bases, and the segment between their germline ends measures 18 bases. The CDR3 runs 17 residues from the cysteine to the phenylalanine. Of all the DNA, just the CDR3 is kept, 51 bases in frame from base 1. This record belongs to a study of shared clonotypes between healthy human individuals (TCRdb year 2020). Some background on the complete study: A couple of women and a few men aged 18 to 49 years were included in the cohort. To increase sequencing depth and limit assay-specific biases, TCR repertoire library preparation and sequencing were carried out by different laboratories using diverse techniques. To estimate repertoire size and how much clonotype sharing occurs between individuals, the study deeply sequenced the blood TCR repertoires of 5 or 6 healthy adults. Per donor, three plates each were used for CD4 naive and CD4 memory, two for CD8 naive, and one for CD8 memory. Each donor's leukapheresis produced roughly between roughly 0.9 and 8.9 billion PBMCs.

The study at large found these results: The genetic and exposure-history diversity represented was limited by the small number of donors. Naive subsets generally had larger estimated clonotype richness than memory subsets. Based on pairwise subsampling, the degree of clonotype sharing among donors was expected to be affected by sequencing depth. Higher generation probabilities were observed for clonotypes shared by all four sorted-subset donors than for non-shared clonotypes. About 5% of naive CD4, around 3.6% of naive CD8, 2.3% of memory CD4, and less than 0.45% of memory CD8 clonotypes were shared across several donors. Sampling was restricted to blood, and TCR repertoires in tissue are likely to differ from TCR repertoires in blood. Even with the large sequencing depth, rarefaction of the sorted-subset datasets indicated that sequencing was incomplete.

Using the deep immunoSEQ assay, multiplex PCR amplified TCR CDR3 regions from genomic DNA. For each cell subset, the extracted genomic DNA was distributed evenly across all wells of several immunoSEQ 96-well plates, and each plate served as one replicate. For sorted subsets, each replicate PCR was loaded with approximately 0.2 ug genomic DNA, equivalent to approximately 27,000 T cell genomes. Purified libraries were measured with a Qubit 3.0 fluorometer, size-checked on a Bioanalyzer 2100, and measured again with the KAPA Library Quantification kit. Every immunoSEQ 96-well plate was sequenced on a separate single-read 150-cycle Illumina NextSeq 550 flow cell. Regarding the original processing steps: Because the immunoSEQ output included only junctional sequences and no quality scores, the filtering could not be the same as the filtering used for full-length reads. Sequences were annotated with PyIR, a Python wrapper for IgBLAST v1.9, and V/J genes and CDR3 were assigned using IMGT germline references. Reads were filtered out if the reads had weak V/J assignments (E-value above 1e-6), no CDR3, stop codons, out-of-frame junctions, or ambiguous translated residues. V3J clonotypes were defined as sequences sharing the same inferred V gene, J gene, and CDR3 amino acid sequence. To compute the percentage overlap between repertoires, the number of shared unique clonotypes was divided by the size of the smaller repertoire. Repertoire richness was assessed with RTK rarefaction, the Chao1 estimator, and Recon v2.1 estimates of unobserved clonotypes. OLGA was used to compute generation probabilities for all TCRbeta clonotypes that the gDNA method yielded from a few donors. Drawn from immuneACCESS, this table holds only the in-frame rearrangements with V and J called that TCRdb kept. Clones are partly lost; checked studies trace under half to an unresolved V gene and leave the rest unexplained. V and J calls and clone size follow that table, whereas D and trimming were derived from the DNA. In this sample the table shows about 340,000 clones, about 73% of which occur a single time. In total, the top ten clones hold roughly a tenth of the sample.

The donors were healthy, HIV-negative adults who had no recently reported acute infections or vaccinations. Every donor was a Caucasian adult living in Nashville, Tennessee, USA. Magnetic negative selection was used to enrich CD4+ T cells, after which naive cells were positively selected on CD45RA and the negative fraction became the memory subset. Blood was collected by leukapheresis, and PBMCs were isolated by Ficoll-Histopaque density gradient centrifugation and then cryopreserved in liquid nitrogen vapor phase. Purity and quantity of every magnetically sorted T cell population were checked by analytical flow cytometry. Each sorted fraction had its genomic DNA isolated and then quantified by UV absorbance on a Nanodrop 2000c.

The sample was memory CD4+ T cells sorted from blood. In light of the paper, this sample's cell subset or site label describes: CD45RA-negative fraction. This TCR derives from a man aged 25 to 40 in good health. The sequence links TRBV11-2 to TRBJ1-5, and perhaps TRBD1 as D gene, on 5 matching bases. This receptor carries the CDR3 CASSLGSPSRAHQPQHF. The sequence in DNA is TGTGCCAGCAGCTTAGGATCCCCCTCCAGGGCACATCAGCCCCAGCATTTT.